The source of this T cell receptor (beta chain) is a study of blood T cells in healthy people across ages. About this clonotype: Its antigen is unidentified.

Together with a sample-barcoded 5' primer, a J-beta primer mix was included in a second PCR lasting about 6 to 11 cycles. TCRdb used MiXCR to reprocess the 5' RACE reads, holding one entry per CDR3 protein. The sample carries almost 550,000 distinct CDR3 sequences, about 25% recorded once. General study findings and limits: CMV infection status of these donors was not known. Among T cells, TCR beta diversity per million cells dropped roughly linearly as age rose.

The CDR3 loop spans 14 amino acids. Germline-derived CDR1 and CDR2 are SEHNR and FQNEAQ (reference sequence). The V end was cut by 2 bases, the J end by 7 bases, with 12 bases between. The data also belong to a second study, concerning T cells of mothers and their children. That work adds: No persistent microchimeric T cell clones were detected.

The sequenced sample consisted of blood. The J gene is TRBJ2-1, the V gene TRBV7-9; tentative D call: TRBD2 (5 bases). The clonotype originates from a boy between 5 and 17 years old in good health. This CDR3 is CASSLIVGVNEQFF. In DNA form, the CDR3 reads TGTGCCAGCAGCTTAATTGTGGGAGTGAATGAGCAGTTCTTC.